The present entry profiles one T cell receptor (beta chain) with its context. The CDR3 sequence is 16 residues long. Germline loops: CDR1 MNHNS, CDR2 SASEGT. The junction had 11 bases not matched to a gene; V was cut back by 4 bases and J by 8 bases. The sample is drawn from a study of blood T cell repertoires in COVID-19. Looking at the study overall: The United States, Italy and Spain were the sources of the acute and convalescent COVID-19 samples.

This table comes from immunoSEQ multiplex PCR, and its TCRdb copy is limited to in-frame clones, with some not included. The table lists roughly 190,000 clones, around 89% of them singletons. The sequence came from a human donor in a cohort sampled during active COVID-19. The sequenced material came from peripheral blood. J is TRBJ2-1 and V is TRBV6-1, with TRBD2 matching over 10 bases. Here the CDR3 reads CASSVAVSGGADEQFF. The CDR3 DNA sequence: TGTGCCAGCAGTGTGGCCGTGAGCGGGGGGGCGGATGAGCAGTTCTTC.